This TCR beta chain was obtained from a study of shared clonotypes between healthy human individuals. Broader study findings: Depth of sequencing was expected to influence donor clonotype sharing.

Per the germline V gene, CDR1 is LNHDA and CDR2 is SQIVND (reference sequence). This CDR3 contains 13 residues. Trimming left V 6 bases short and J 5 bases short, with 11 bases between. Comment on this clone: Its antigen is undetermined.

Only in-frame clones appear in the TCRdb table, and some are missing; sequencing was by immunoSEQ multiplex PCR. The sample includes around 700,000 clones, about two thirds seen only once; the top ten take roughly 1.8%. The sample comprised memory CD4+ T cells sorted from blood. The subset here: CD45RA-negative fraction. The chain recombines TRBV19 with TRBJ2-1; tentative D call: TRBD1 (5 bases). The sequence came from a woman younger than 45 in good health. Here the CDR3 reads CASSPLGDNEQFF. The CDR3 DNA is TGTGCCAGTAGCCCTTTAGGGGACAATGAGCAGTTCTTC.